The sequence of this T cell receptor (beta chain) was determined in a study of T cells after yellow fever vaccination. A process of 5'RACE template switching, which added a universal primer site and UMIs, was used to make TCR cDNA. One entry per CDR3 protein, called by TCRdb with MiXCR from the 5' RACE reads. The data show some 110,000 distinct CDR3 sequences, 5.5% to 8% seen once. Germline CDR1 is LGHNA and CDR2 is YSLEER. With 6 bases removed from V and 1 base from J, the gap between germline ends came to 18 bases. This CDR3 is built from 16 residues. This clonotype occurred many times. The sequenced sample was CD4+ T cells sorted from PBMCs, obtained roughly 46 days after the first yellow fever vaccination. The genes are TRBV4-3 and TRBJ1-1, with D perhaps matching TRBD1 (5 bases). This clonotype was obtained from a man younger than 35 who received the YFV17D yellow fever vaccine. The CDR3 protein is CASSHRGGNENTEAFF. For the CDR3, the DNA is TGCGCCAGCAGTCACCGGGGGGGGAATGAGAACACTGAAGCTTTCTTT.